These T cell receptor beta chains were read from a single sample in a study of blood T cells in healthy people across ages. MiXCR, applied by TCRdb to the 5' RACE reads, yields one record per CDR3 protein. The table records approximately 900,000 distinct CDR3 sequences, around 29% of them present only once. These same records also appear under a second study, on T cells of mothers and their children.

Sequenced material: blood. These receptors all stem from a woman aged 40 to 50 in good health. CDR3s leave out the opening cysteine and the closing phenylalanine or tryptophan. The order of the fields is J gene, V gene, CDR3 protein.

j_gene: TRBJ2-5
v_gene: TRBV7-2
CDR3aa: ASSREGLLY

j_gene: TRBJ2-7
v_gene: TRBV24-1
CDR3aa: ATSEPGTGASYEQY

j_gene: TRBJ1-1
v_gene: TRBV5-1
CDR3aa: ASSLDRTRGLLNTEAF

j_gene: TRBJ2-7
v_gene: TRBV5-6
CDR3aa: ASSFSVGPYEQY

j_gene: TRBJ1-5
v_gene: TRBV20-1
CDR3aa: SAIQGVIAQPQH

j_gene: TRBJ1-1
v_gene: TRBV7-9
CDR3aa: ASSPMDWYTEAF

j_gene: TRBJ2-1
v_gene: TRBV7-3
CDR3aa: ASSSGGGSYSEQF

j_gene: TRBJ2-5
v_gene: TRBV29-1
CDR3aa: SVGILETQY

j_gene: TRBJ2-5
v_gene: TRBV20-1
CDR3aa: SASRQGIGTQY

j_gene: TRBJ1-1
v_gene: TRBV3-1
CDR3aa: AVRDNTEAF